This T cell receptor (beta chain) comes out of a study of shared clonotypes between healthy human individuals. Across the study: Three CD4 naive, three CD4 memory, two CD8 naive and one CD8 memory plate were used per donor.

The protocol was immunoSEQ multiplex PCR, while the TCRdb copy is restricted to in-frame clones and leaves out a portion. The sample records under 1,100,000 clones, about three quarters being singletons. Donors had no recently reported acute infections or vaccinations and were HIV-negative. The authors divided CD4+ cells into CD45RA+ naive and CD45RA-negative memory subsets. The CDR3 loop spans 13 amino acids. The germline V gene has CDR1 SGHNT and CDR2 YENEEA. V shed 5 bases and J shed 5 bases, with 10 bases lying between them. The clonotype comes from a man between 18 and 35 years old in good health. Sequencing was carried out using memory CD4+ T cells sorted from blood. Subset: CD45RA-negative fraction. The chain has TRBV11-3 and TRBJ2-1; D unclear. For the CDR3, the DNA is TGTGCCAGCAGCCCCACGTCCAACAATGAGCAGTTCTTC. Translation gives CASSPTSNNEQFF.